What follows are 13 T cell receptor beta chains derived from one specimen sequenced in a study of T cell responses to AZD1222 COVID-19 vaccine. Generated by immunoSEQ multiplex PCR, the TCRdb table keeps only in-frame clones and is missing some. The data show under 150,000 clones, with 90% to 95% seen just once and roughly 2.9% held by the top ten. Sample: peripheral blood, taken on day 0 of MenACWY control vaccination. These receptors all come from an adult in good health.

This chain joins TRBV6-5 and TRBJ1-5, with TRBD1 identical over 7 bases. CDR1 and CDR2 from the germline V gene are MNHEY and SVGAGI. V was clipped by 4 bases and J by 6 bases; unmatched bases: 6. The CDR3 runs to 14 residues. The CDR3 nucleotides read TGTGCCAGCAGTTTAGGGGGCGCGAGTCAGCCCCAGCATTTT. It specifies CASSLGGASQPQHF.

The J gene is TRBJ2-1, the V gene TRBV5-1, with no clear D. CDR1 is SGHRS and CDR2 is YFSETQ in the germline V gene. The CDR3 consists of 13 residues. Trimming removed 1 base at V and 6 bases at J, with 8 bases between. CDR3 in DNA: TGCGCCAGCAGCTTGTTTGCAGTCAATGAGCAGTTCTTC. This sequence encodes CASSLFAVNEQFF.

The rearrangement joins TRBV15 to TRBJ1-6, with no clear D. Trimming shortened V by 0 bases and J by 4 bases, and 7 bases separated the two germline ends. The CDR3 covers 15 residues. Germline V CDR1 and CDR2: LNHNV, YYDKDF (reference sequence). In DNA form, the CDR3 reads TGTGCCACCAGCAGAGAACTACCTTATAATTCACCCCTCCACTTT. Amino acids: CATSRELPYNSPLHF.

The genes are TRBV5-5 and TRBJ2-7; perhaps TRBD1 as D (6 bases). The germline V and J ends were trimmed by 2 bases and 6 bases, with 15 bases remaining between them. Germline CDR1 is SGHKS and CDR2 is YYEKEE (reference sequence). The CDR3 runs to 14 residues. The CDR3 DNA sequence: TGTGCCAGCAGCTTTCAGACAGGAACGGGCGAGCAGTACTTC. Translated, it gives CASSFQTGTGEQYF.

This chain connects TRBV4-1 to TRBJ1-3; no clear D. Between the trimmed V and J ends, which lost 1 base and 4 bases, there was a span of 11 bases. This CDR3 is built from 15 residues. The germline V gene has CDR1 MGHRA and CDR2 YSYEKL. CDR3 bases: TGCGCCAGCAGCCAAGTGTCCTGGACGGGAAACACCATATATTTT. Protein: CASSQVSWTGNTIYF.

This chain uses TRBV20-1 with TRBJ2-7, with 8 bases fitting TRBD2. Losses at the gene ends were 3 bases for V and 3 bases for J; bases not matched to a gene: 4. Per the germline V gene, CDR1 is DFQATT and CDR2 is SNEGSKA (reference sequence). There are 13 residues in the CDR3. This chain's CDR3 is CSASLAGYYEQYF. In nucleotides, the CDR3 is TGCAGTGCTAGTCTAGCGGGTTACTACGAGCAGTACTTC.

The rearrangement joins TRBV7-9 to TRBJ1-5; no clear D. The V end lost 6 bases, the J end lost 4 bases, and 7 bases lay between the germline ends. Germline CDR1 and CDR2: SEHNR and FQNEAQ (reference sequence). The CDR3 length is 12 residues. For the CDR3, the DNA is TGTGCCAGCAGTTTGGGTAATCAGCCCCAGCATTTT. Amino acids: CASSLGNQPQHF.

This clone was picked up a small number of times. The chain links TRBV20-1 to TRBJ2-7, with 12 bases matching TRBD2. Germline CDR1 reads DFQATT; CDR2 reads SNEGSKA (reference sequence). V gave up 3 bases and J gave up 7 bases; unmatched junction bases: 22. There are 19 residues in the CDR3. The CDR3 region has the DNA TGCAGTGCTAGTAAGGTCTCCGGACTAGCGGGATCCAACCTTGTAGAGCAGTACTTC. Protein: CSASKVSGLAGSNLVEQYF.

The rearrangement uses TRBV9 and TRBJ1-2; the match to TRBD1 covers 9 bases. Germline CDR1 SGDLS, CDR2 YYNGEE. This CDR3 region has 14 residues. V was pared by 3 bases and J by 7 bases, with 7 bases of the junction left unmatched. The CDR3 region is CASSADRGVGGYTF. In nucleotides, the CDR3 is TGTGCCAGCAGCGCTGACAGGGGGGTGGGTGGCTACACCTTC.

V is TRBV6-6 and J is TRBJ1-6; D not certain. The CDR3 spans 15 residues. Germline CDR1 is MNHNY and CDR2 is SVGAGI (reference sequence). V lost 6 bases and J lost 9, with 18 bases in between. CDR3 sequence reads: CASRPRQAGASPLHF. CDR3 DNA sequence: TGTGCCAGCAGACCGAGGCAGGCGGGCGCTTCACCCCTCCACTTT.

This chain links TRBV5-5 with TRBJ1-5; no definite D call. There are 15 residues in the CDR3. V gave up 5 bases and J gave up 3 bases, with 15 bases separating them. The germline V gene encodes CDR1 SGHKS and CDR2 YYEKEE (reference sequence). The CDR3 region has the DNA TGTGCCAGCAGTCCGAAGGAGGATTACAATCAGCCCCAGCATTTT. Translation: CASSPKEDYNQPQHF. The variable domain in full, with the rest retrieved from reference TRBV5-5 and TRBJ1-5, is DAGVTQSPTHLIKTRGQQVTLRCSPISGHKSVSWYQQVLGQGPQFIFQYYEKEERGRGNFPDRFSARQFPNYSSELNVNALLLGDSALYLCASSPKEDYNQPQHFGDGTRLSIL.

This chain joins TRBV18 and TRBJ2-5; unclear D gene. This CDR3 spans 15 amino acids. Trimming took 2 bases from V and 5 from J, leaving 15 bases between them. CDR1 and CDR2 from the germline V gene are KGHSH and LQKENI. The chain's CDR3 is CASSPAQVPRETQYF. In nucleotides, the CDR3 is TGTGCCAGCTCACCAGCACAAGTTCCTAGGGAGACCCAGTACTTC.

The chain uses TRBV7-9 and TRBJ2-7, with 8 bases identical to TRBD2. The CDR3 contains 15 residues. J was trimmed by 2 bases and V by 6 bases; bases with no gene match: 9. The V gene's germline CDR1 is SEHNR and CDR2 FQNEAQ (reference sequence). In DNA form, the CDR3 reads TGTGCCAGCAGGGATCTTGGCGGGGGGACCTACGAGCAGTACTTC. Translation gives CASRDLGGGTYEQYF.